These 17 T cell receptor beta chains originate from one sample sequenced in a study of T cells in Graves' hyperthyroidism and ophthalmopathy. The source material, RNA transcripts, was used to amplify TCR beta CDR3 regions. A first-round RT-PCR of the TCR CDR3 used the HTBI primer set. MiXCR, run by TCRdb on the multiplex PCR reads, gives a single entry per CDR3 protein. The data contain 300,000 to 450,000 distinct CDR3 sequences, about a sixth of them singletons. The material sequenced was blood. The origin of the receptors is a woman between 18 and 29 years old with Graves' hyperthyroidism that later progressed to Graves' ophthalmopathy.

This clonotype was detected ten times or more. The chain is built from TRBV30 and TRBJ1-2, with D unclear. The V end was cut by 4 bases, the J end by 5 bases, with 14 bases between. CDR1 is GTSNPN, CDR2 SVGIG, per germline (reference sequence). The CDR3 is 13 residues long. CDR3 loop: CAWISGRSYGYTF. The CDR3 coding sequence is TGTGCCTGGATCTCCGGCCGCAGTTATGGCTACACCTTC.

This chain connects TRBV28 to TRBJ2-2; D ambiguous. This CDR3 has 13 residues. Germline CDR1 and CDR2: MDHEN and SYDVKM. The V and J ends lost 11 bases and 1 base respectively, with 11 bases between them. For the CDR3, the DNA is TGTGCCCTCGGACCGAAGAACACCGGGGAGCTGTTTTTT. As protein: CALGPKNTGELFF.

The V call is TRBV29-1, the J call TRBJ2-4; D remains ambiguous. In germline, CDR1 is SQVTM, CDR2 ANQGSEA. The CDR3 loop spans 13 amino acids. Trimming removed 7 bases from V and 0 bases from J, with 10 bases in between. CDR3 residues: CSALSLAKNIQYF. The CDR3 DNA reads as TGCAGCGCCTTGTCCCTAGCCAAAAACATTCAGTACTTC.

This clonotype was seen many times. J is TRBJ1-1 and V is TRBV28, with D possibly TRBD1 on 5 matching bases. V lost 3 bases and J lost 3, with 11 bases in between. The CDR3 is made up of 14 amino acids. Germline V lookup: CDR1 MDHEN, CDR2 SYDVKM. The DNA of the CDR3 is TGTGCCAGCAGTTTTTGGGGGGAAGACACTGAAGCTTTCTTT. This codes for CASSFWGEDTEAFF.

There are many counts of this clonotype. The rearrangement uses TRBV6-1 and TRBJ2-7, with D maybe TRBD2 (6 bases). The CDR3 length is 14 residues. Germline lookup yields CDR1 MNHNS and CDR2 SASEGT. Between the trimmed V and J ends, which lost 5 bases and 3 bases, there was a span of 14 bases. The CDR3 reads CASSPAGTYYEQYF. CDR3 in DNA: TGTGCCAGCAGTCCCGCGGGGACGTACTACGAGCAGTACTTC.

This clonotype has ten or more counts. V is TRBV7-2 and J is TRBJ2-7; D remains ambiguous. CDR1 SGHTA and CDR2 FQGNSA come from the germline V gene. Trimming took off 5 bases at V and 6 bases at J, with 8 bases between the two ends. CDR3 size: 11 residues. This chain's CDR3 is CASSLNSEQYF. The CDR3 DNA is TGTGCCAGCAGCCTTAACAGCGAGCAGTACTTC.

There are many counts of this clonotype. The chain couples TRBV20-1 to TRBJ1-5; a weak D match, TRBD1 (5 bases). Trimming cost V 6 bases and J 2 bases, with 14 bases left between them. This CDR3 spans 14 amino acids. Germline-derived CDR1 and CDR2 are DFQATT and SNEGSKA (reference sequence). The CDR3, as DNA: TGCAGTGCACAGACAGCGAGTGGCAATCAGCCCCAGCATTTT. It codes for CSAQTASGNQPQHF.

The chain employs TRBV6-1 and TRBJ2-3; D is possibly TRBD2 (5 bases). Germline-derived CDR1 and CDR2 are MNHNS and SASEGT. This CDR3 region has 12 residues. V was trimmed by 5 bases and J by 6 bases, leaving 9 bases between them. CDR3 region: CASSPDSDTQYF. In nucleotides, the CDR3 is TGTGCCAGCAGTCCGGACTCCGATACGCAGTATTTT.

This clonotype was found many times. This chain connects TRBV24-1 to TRBJ2-2; 9 positions match TRBD1. The CDR3 runs to 17 residues. Trimming cost V 4 bases and J 1 base; bases outside gene matches: 6. The germline V gene has CDR1 KGHDR and CDR2 SFDVKD. The CDR3 protein is CATSDPRTGVNTGELFF. The CDR3 region has the DNA TGTGCCACCAGTGACCCCAGGACAGGGGTGAACACCGGGGAGCTGTTTTTT.

This clonotype occurred many times. This sequence joins TRBV30 and TRBJ1-1; D is unclear. CDR3 length equals 14 residues. Germline assignment: CDR1 GTSNPN and CDR2 SVGIG (reference sequence). V shed 3 bases and J shed 0 bases, with 11 bases lying between them. The CDR3 protein is CAWRSWLMNTEAFF. CDR3 sequence (DNA): TGTGCCTGGAGATCGTGGCTCATGAACACTGAAGCTTTCTTT.

The J gene is TRBJ1-1, the V gene TRBV15; D unclear. This CDR3 has 15 amino acids. Germline V gives CDR1 LNHNV, CDR2 YYDKDF (reference sequence). V lost 0 bases and J lost 7, with 15 bases in between. The CDR3 sequence: CATSRDHFSRNEAFF. DNA for the CDR3: TGTGCCACCAGCAGAGATCACTTCTCCAGGAATGAAGCTTTCTTT.

Many counts were recorded for this clonotype. This chain links TRBV2 with TRBJ2-1; D remains ambiguous. The CDR3 spans 14 residues. The V gene's germline CDR1 is SNHLY and CDR2 FYNNEI. V gave up 2 bases and J gave up 0 bases, with 5 bases separating them. The CDR3 protein is CASSELRSYNEQFF. CDR3 sequence (DNA): TGTGCCAGCAGTGAACTTCGCTCCTACAATGAGCAGTTCTTC.

V and J are TRBV7-2 and TRBJ2-5; 9 bases are shared with TRBD1. Germline lookup yields CDR1 SGHTA and CDR2 FQGNSA. The CDR3 runs to 14 residues. The trim removed 5 bases at V and 1 base at J, leaving 2 bases unmatched. CDR3 sequence reads: CASSGGQGQETQYF. DNA for the CDR3: TGTGCCAGCAGCGGGGGACAGGGCCAAGAGACCCAGTACTTC.

This chain connects TRBV29-1 to TRBJ2-1; 8 bases agree with TRBD2. The germline V gene has CDR1 SQVTM and CDR2 ANQGSEA. The CDR3 covers 13 residues. J was trimmed by 5 bases and V by 4 bases; bases with no gene match: 4. The CDR3 sequence is CSVGGRTNNEQFF. CDR3 coding DNA: TGCAGCGTTGGCGGGAGGACTAACAATGAGCAGTTCTTC.

This clonotype was seen only a few times. This sequence joins TRBV7-6 and TRBJ2-2, with 9 bases identical to TRBD2. This CDR3 is 16 amino acids long. The germline V gene has CDR1 SGHVS and CDR2 FNYEAQ. V shed 1 base, J shed 3 bases, and the junction held 3 bases outside the gene matches. CDR3 sequence: CASSLEAGGDTGELFF. The CDR3 DNA sequence: TGTGCCAGCAGCTTAGAGGCGGGAGGGGACACCGGGGAGCTGTTTTTT.

This chain connects TRBV19 to TRBJ2-5, with 7 bases lining up with TRBD1. This CDR3 is 12 amino acids long. Germline-derived CDR1 and CDR2 are LNHDA and SQIVND (reference sequence). V trimming: 9 bases; J trimming: 7 bases; junction bases outside the gene matches: 8. CDR3 in amino acids: CASNTGVGTQYF. CDR3 bases: TGTGCCAGCAACACAGGGGTCGGGACCCAGTACTTC.

This clonotype was seen more than once but under ten times. CDR3 residues: CASSQGPRGTEAFF. CDR3 in DNA: TGTGCCAGCAGCCAAGGGCCCCGCGGGACTGAAGCTTTCTTT. V usage is TRBV14 and J usage is TRBJ1-1, with unresolved D. From germline, CDR1 is SGHDN and CDR2 FVKESK. This CDR3 spans 14 amino acids. Trimming stripped 1 base from V and 5 bases from J, with 11 bases between.